The 3 T cell receptor beta chains in this list originate from one sample, sequenced in a study of blood T cell repertoires in COVID-19. Clones were sequenced by immunoSEQ multiplex PCR, and TCRdb holds only the in-frame ones, with some missing. The sample lists about 250,000 clones; around 85% were seen once. Material: peripheral blood. Receptors originate from a man aged 50-60 years with COVID-19, enrolled during active disease.

V usage is TRBV20-1 and J usage is TRBJ1-6; D gene uncertain. The CDR3 totals 11 residues. V lost 6 bases to trimming and J lost 11 bases, with 11 bases between them. Germline loops: CDR1 DFQATT, CDR2 SNEGSKA (reference sequence). DNA for the CDR3: TGCAGTGCGAGGGCGGCGACACCCCTCCACTTT. Its protein product is CSARAATPLHF.

The V and J genes are TRBV3-1 (or the pseudogene TRBV3-2) and TRBJ2-5, with 7 positions matching TRBD2. J gave up 2 bases and V 6 bases, and 12 bases lay outside the gene matches. The CDR3 is 16 amino acids. Germline V CDR1 and CDR2: LGHDT, YNNKEL (reference sequence). The DNA of the CDR3 is TGTGCCAGCAGTCTCATGGGACTACGGCGGCAAGAGACCCAGTACTTC. Amino acids: CASSLMGLRRQETQYF.

V and J are TRBV7-9 and TRBJ2-5; perhaps TRBD1 as D (6 bases). The CDR3 loop spans 15 amino acids. Germline V CDR1 and CDR2: SEHNR, FQNEAQ (reference sequence). Trimming left V 1 base short and J 5 bases short, with 14 bases between. The CDR3 bases are TGTGCCAGCAGCTTAGACGGCAGGGGCTGGGAGACCCAGTACTTC. Protein: CASSLDGRGWETQYF.